This T cell receptor (beta chain) was obtained from a study of T cell changes during pregnancy in multiple sclerosis. Clones were sequenced by immunoSEQ multiplex PCR, and TCRdb holds only the in-frame ones, with some missing. The sample includes 95,000 to 110,000 clones, about 90% seen only once; the top ten take roughly 0.82%. Specimen: peripheral blood, collected in the third trimester of pregnancy. The source of this sequence is a female donor in good health, enrolled as a control in a pregnancy study.

The DNA for the CDR3 is TGTGCCAGCAGCCAAGAAATCCGCGCCCGGGAAACTGGGGCCAACGTCCTGACTTTC. Translation: CASSQEIRARETGANVLTF. The rearrangement links TRBV4-2 to TRBJ2-6; TRBD2 might be the D (5 bases). This CDR3 spans 19 amino acids. Germline V gene sequence: CDR1 LGHNA, CDR2 YNFKEQ. Trimming took 0 bases from V and 2 from J, leaving 17 bases between them.